This TCR beta chain comes out of a study of high-grade serous ovarian cancer treatment subgroups (dated by TCRdb to the early 2020s). About the full investigation: A mean of around 15,000 reads and roughly 7,000 unique TCR beta rearrangements per sample was generated by sequencing. The study profiled TCR beta repertoires in high-grade serous ovarian cancer patients grouped by complete gross resection or neoadjuvant chemotherapy response under a laparoscopic triage algorithm. One primary tumor sample and two metastatic tumor samples were contributed by each patient, so that some 97 samples were obtained in total. The cohort comprised 30 or so patients: 10 with no residual disease after primary surgery (R0), 10 excellent NACT responders, and 10 poor NACT responders. What the authors observed across the whole study: Repertoire similarity between tumors of the same patient ranged about 0.095 to 0.8, whereas almost no similarity was seen between different patients. TCR clonal relatedness was found to be positively correlated with neoantigen level and, by trend, with copy number variation and mutation load derived from whole-genome sequencing. The TCR repertoire analyses centered on CDR3, leaving CDR1 and CDR2 unanalyzed. Because bulk tumor TCR sequencing provided no spatial information, insight into HGSC tumor complexity and diversity was limited.

From V the trimming removes 2 bases and from J it removes 0 bases, while the gene matches leave 6 bases of the junction unaccounted for. Taken from cysteine to phenylalanine, the CDR3 has 16 residues. Solely the CDR3 DNA is kept, with 48 bases framed from the first base. CDR1 and CDR2, looked up from the germline V gene, are SGHRS and YFSETQ. Tumor samples were collected prior to definitive surgery or chemotherapy. Genomic DNA extraction was performed by the MD Anderson Biospecimen Extraction Resource, and TCR sequencing was carried out by the MD Anderson Cancer Genomics Laboratory. Of note for this clone: The specificity of this receptor is unknown. Base qualities were left out, and no much larger clone turns up one base away.

The 80 to 100 tumor samples underwent high-throughput TCR profiling using ImmunoSEQ. Per the original workflow: The repertoire diversity metrics included richness (unique productive sequences), clonality, evenness and relatedness, and the Bhattacharyya coefficient was used to measure similarity between samples. A sensitivity analysis excluded TCRs with fewer than two reads and gave consistent conclusions. Not all clones reach the TCRdb copy of this immuneACCESS table, which keeps in-frame sequences only. Checked studies attribute under half of the gap to unresolved V genes and leave the rest unexplained. That table supplies the V and J calls and clone size; D and trimming were determined from the DNA. The sample includes 3,000 or so clones, with 63% observed a single time. The top ten hold 9.7% of the sample.

The chain uses TRBV5-1 and TRBJ1-1, with 8 central nucleotides matching TRBD1. The TCR was taken from a human donor with high-grade serous ovarian cancer. The sequenced material came from tumor tissue. The base sequence is TGCGCCAGCAGCTTTGGGGCAGGGGGCCTGAACACTGAAGCTTTCTTT. This gives the protein CASSFGAGGLNTEAFF.